The 2 T cell receptor beta chains presented below share a single source sample, sequenced in a study of Ad26.COV2.S vaccination and SARS-CoV-2 variants (dated by TCRdb to the early 2020s). This specimen's treatment or condition label, interpreted: some 20 received Ad26.COV2.S at low or high dose, single or two shots; 5 received placebo; per-sample allocation not given. For vaccine and placebo recipients, repertoires were sequenced using samples collected on day 63 after the first injection. Libraries were constructed by the immunoSEQ multiplex PCR assay. This immuneACCESS table, as held by TCRdb, lists in-frame sequences with V and J called but not all clones. Of the missing ones, under half trace to an unresolved V gene in checked studies; the others have no known cause. For this sample the table gives about 480,000 clones, of which 87% were detected only once. Roughly 12% of the sample is in the top ten clones.

Here the sequenced sample was peripheral blood, taken in a trial of Ad26.COV2.S vaccine versus placebo. Receptor source: a person aged 18 to 59 who received the Ad26.COV2.S COVID-19 vaccine or a placebo.

V is TRBV27 and J is TRBJ2-1, with D tentatively TRBD2 (5 bases). Trimming removed 5 bases at V and 6 bases at J, with 11 bases between. This CDR3 spans 13 amino acids. Germline values: CDR1 MNHEY, CDR2 SMNVEV (reference sequence). CDR3 in amino acids: CASSLGLLNEQFF. The CDR3, as DNA: TGTGCCAGCAGTCTCGGACTCCTCAATGAGCAGTTCTTC.

J is TRBJ2-5 and V is TRBV28; D not certain. The CDR3 spans 12 residues. CDR1 MDHEN and CDR2 SYDVKM come from the germline V gene. V lost 2 bases and J 9 bases, leaving 10 bases between the germline ends. For the CDR3, the DNA is TGTGCCAGCAGTTTAAACGTCCTACCCCAGTACTTC. Translation: CASSLNVLPQYF.